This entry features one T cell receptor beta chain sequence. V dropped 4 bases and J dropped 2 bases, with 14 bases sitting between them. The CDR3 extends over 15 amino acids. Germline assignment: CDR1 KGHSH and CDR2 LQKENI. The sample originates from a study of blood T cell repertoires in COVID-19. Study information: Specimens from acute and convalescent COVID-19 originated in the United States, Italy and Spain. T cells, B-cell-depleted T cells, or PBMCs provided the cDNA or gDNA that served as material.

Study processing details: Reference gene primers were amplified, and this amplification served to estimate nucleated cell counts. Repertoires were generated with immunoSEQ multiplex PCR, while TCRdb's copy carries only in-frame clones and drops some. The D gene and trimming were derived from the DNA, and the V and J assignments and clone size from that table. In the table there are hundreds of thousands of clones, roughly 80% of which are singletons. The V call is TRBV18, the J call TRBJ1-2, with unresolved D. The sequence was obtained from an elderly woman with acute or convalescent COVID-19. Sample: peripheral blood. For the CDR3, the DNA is TGTGCCAGCTCACGATCCAGAACAGAGAACTATGGCTACACCTTC. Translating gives CASSRSRTENYGYTF.